This entry describes one TCR beta chain. Its specificity is unknown. This sample is drawn from a study of PD-1 blockade in classical Hodgkin lymphoma. Regarding the study as a whole: Relative to healthy donors, newly diagnosed patients reportedly had lower baseline TCR diversity, which was reported as lower still in relapsed/refractory patients. Patients who responded completely had about the same baseline diversity as newly diagnosed patients. In CD4+ cells, TCR diversity went up significantly by C4D1, but in CD8+ cells it did not.

Every patient had relapsed following autologous stem cell transplantation, and cohorts differed in brentuximab vedotin exposure. Progressive disease, partial response or complete response was each patient's best response. This CDR3 is built from 13 residues. V was clipped by 4 bases and J by 2 bases, with 9 bases between them. Germline V lookup: CDR1 SNHLY, CDR2 FYNNEI. Using immunoSEQ multiplex PCR, the repertoire was profiled, and TCRdb retains in-frame clones only, with some absent. The sample carries tens of thousands of clones, 89% recorded once. Sequences were derived from peripheral blood mononuclear cells (PBMCs), sampled before the second cycle of nivolumab. The genes are TRBV2 and TRBJ2-7; D not resolved. The sequence was collected from a human donor with classical Hodgkin lymphoma. The chain's CDR3 is CASSVATAYEQYF. The DNA of the CDR3 is TGTGCCAGCAGTGTTGCAACCGCCTACGAGCAGTACTTC.